This TCR beta chain derives from a study of CD4 T cells in relation to SARS-CoV-2 and coronaviruses. For approximately 10 days, 10^5 sorted CD4+ cells grew with T cell-depleted PBMCs and CEF. Germline CDR1 and CDR2: PRHDT and FYEKMQ (reference sequence). Trimming removed 4 bases from V and 10 bases from J, with 14 bases in between. The CDR3 totals 12 residues. Survey-level TCR-beta sequencing used DNA from CEF-cultured naive and memory CD4+ T cells. Clones were sequenced by immunoSEQ multiplex PCR, and TCRdb holds only the in-frame ones, with some missing. The sample shows around 41,000 clones, over 70% of them seen only once. This clone has a handful of counts. What it recognizes is unknown.

The sample comprised naive CD4+ T cells from PBMCs, cultured in vitro. Subset: naive CD4+ T cells isolated by negative enrichment. This receptor was taken from an adult with COVID-19. The V call is TRBV13, the J call TRBJ2-7; D perhaps matches TRBD2 (6 bases). The CDR3 nucleotides read TGTGCCAGCAGCTATTCGTCCGGGAGCCAGTACTTC. This translates into CASSYSSGSQYF.